This T cell receptor beta chain emerged from a study of beta chain features in type 1 diabetes. Broader study findings: Highly expressing activated T cells could be over-counted with a cDNA template. Patients showed naive, central memory and Treg TCRB repertoires that appeared more similar than those of healthy donors. There was a moderate but significant shortening of TCRB CDR3s in all four CD4+ subsets of Type 1 diabetes patients.

The CDR3 spans 14 residues. V lost 5 bases to trimming and J lost 1 base, with 11 bases between them. Germline loops: CDR1 PRHDT, CDR2 FYEKMQ (reference sequence). Every isolated RNA sample was fully reverse transcribed, so sequencing captured expressed TCRB transcripts. Repertoires were generated with immunoSEQ multiplex PCR, while TCRdb's copy carries only in-frame clones and drops some. The sample lists a few hundred thousand clones, roughly 24% occurring once. Remarks on this clone: Its specificity is not known.

Sorted CD4+ subsets: naive, central memory, regulatory, stem cell-like memory (CD45RO/CCR7/CD25/CD127/CD95/CD27 panel). Sequences were obtained from naive CD4+ T cells from blood. The rearrangement links TRBV13 to TRBJ1-1, with a weak D call TRBD1 (6 bases). The sequence was obtained from a woman in her 30s with type 1 diabetes. The DNA for the CDR3 is TGTGCCAGCAGCCCTGGGACATCGAACACTGAAGCTTTCTTT. Translation gives CASSPGTSNTEAFF.